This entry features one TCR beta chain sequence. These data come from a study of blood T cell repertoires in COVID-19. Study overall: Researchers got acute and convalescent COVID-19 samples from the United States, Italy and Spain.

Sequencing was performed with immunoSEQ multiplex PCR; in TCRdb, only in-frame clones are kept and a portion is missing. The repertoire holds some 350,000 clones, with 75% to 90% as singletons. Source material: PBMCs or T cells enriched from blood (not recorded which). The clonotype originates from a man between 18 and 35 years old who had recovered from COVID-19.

CDR3 DNA: TGCGCCAGCACCCAGAATGCGGGGGCACGGACCGGGGAGCTGTTTTTT. Protein product: CASTQNAGARTGELFF. The chain is built from TRBV10-2 and TRBJ2-2, with D perhaps matching TRBD2 (7 bases). Trimming took 7 bases from V and 5 from J, leaving 20 bases between them. Germline values: CDR1 WSHSY, CDR2 SAAADI. This CDR3 is 16 amino acids long.